This is a list of T cell receptor beta chains from one sample in a study of blood T cell repertoires in COVID-19. Libraries were prepared by immunoSEQ multiplex PCR; TCRdb keeps only in-frame clonotypes and omits some of them. The sample holds about 80,000 clones, 87% seen once. The specimen was peripheral blood. These receptors were obtained from a man aged 30 to 45 with acute or convalescent COVID-19. Both conserved end residues are part of each CDR3. Fields, in order: V gene, J gene, CDR3 protein.

v_gene: TRBV5-1
j_gene: TRBJ1-1
CDR3aa: CASSFDGQGQNTEAFF

v_gene: TRBV5-1
j_gene: TRBJ2-3
CDR3aa: CASSLSEGADTQYF

v_gene: TRBV7-8
j_gene: TRBJ2-7
CDR3aa: CASSLADPGAGYEQYF

v_gene: TRBV9
j_gene: TRBJ2-5
CDR3aa: CASSSQGAGETQYF

v_gene: TRBV20-1
j_gene: TRBJ1-5
CDR3aa: CSASPRYSNQPQHF

v_gene: TRBV20-1
j_gene: TRBJ2-7
CDR3aa: CSAKQSYEQYF

v_gene: TRBV5-1
j_gene: TRBJ2-7
CDR3aa: CASSWAAGSDEQYF

v_gene: TRBV19
j_gene: TRBJ2-5
CDR3aa: CASSRGGGETQYF

v_gene: TRBV5-1
j_gene: TRBJ2-3
CDR3aa: CASSPSGTGGSDTQYF

v_gene: TRBV5-1
j_gene: TRBJ1-3
CDR3aa: CASSGAGSSGNTIYF

v_gene: TRBV4-3
j_gene: TRBJ2-3
CDR3aa: CASSQGLEPPGQYF

v_gene: TRBV11-2
j_gene: TRBJ2-3
CDR3aa: CASSPRRSVRASAADTQYF

v_gene: TRBV4-3
j_gene: TRBJ1-4
CDR3aa: CASSQDLRSTSAGELFF

v_gene: TRBV28
j_gene: TRBJ2-7
CDR3aa: CASKGTSGSLYEQYF

v_gene: TRBV28
j_gene: TRBJ2-7
CDR3aa: CASSTDRGSSYEQYF

v_gene: TRBV4-1
j_gene: TRBJ2-5
CDR3aa: CASSPLAGEETQYF

v_gene: TRBV6-1
j_gene: TRBJ1-5
CDR3aa: CASSDLGRKSNQPQHF

v_gene: TRBV4-2
j_gene: TRBJ2-6
CDR3aa: CASSARWGDGNSGANVLTF

v_gene: TRBV27
j_gene: TRBJ2-3
CDR3aa: CASSSSGLAEPTDTQYF

v_gene: TRBV30
j_gene: TRBJ2-1
CDR3aa: CAWTDGLAGSYEQFF

v_gene: TRBV30
j_gene: TRBJ2-2
CDR3aa: CAWRRGTTGELFF

v_gene: TRBV6-4
j_gene: TRBJ2-1
CDR3aa: CASSSLAGNEQFF

v_gene: TRBV27
j_gene: TRBJ2-1
CDR3aa: CASSLAPGTSGNEQFF

v_gene: TRBV11-2
j_gene: TRBJ1-5
CDR3aa: CASSSRGQPQHF